This record covers a single TCR beta chain. The CDR3 length is 16 residues. CDR1 LNHDA and CDR2 SQIVND come from the germline V gene (reference sequence). V gave up 6 bases and J gave up 10 bases; unmatched junction bases: 17. The data are from a study of blood T cell repertoires in COVID-19. Whole-study context: Spain, Italy and the United States supplied samples that represented acute and convalescent COVID-19. Sources were T cells, B-cell-depleted T cells, or PBMCs; the material itself was cDNA or gDNA.

Per the original data handling: By means of reference gene primer amplification, nucleated cell counts were estimated. Clones were read by immunoSEQ multiplex PCR, and TCRdb kept only the in-frame ones, dropping some. V and J calls and clone size are as listed in that table; D and trimming were resolved from the DNA. The sample carries over 150,000 clones, approximately 80% recorded once. Participants spanned ages about 18 to 90 years and resided in about 25 US areas. The source is a woman between 45 and 65 years old who had recovered from COVID-19. Sequenced: PBMCs or T cells enriched from blood (not recorded which). The V gene is TRBV19, the J gene TRBJ2-1; 8 nucleotides align to TRBD2. CDR3 sequence: CASSPSSGTSFMEQFF. The CDR3 nucleotides read TGTGCCAGTAGCCCATCCTCCGGGACTAGTTTTATGGAGCAGTTCTTC.